Detailed here is one T cell receptor beta chain. Under the authors' procedure: Amplifying reference gene primers gave estimates of nucleated cell counts. TCRdb's table, derived via immunoSEQ multiplex PCR, lists solely in-frame clones and lacks some. V and J calls and clone size are copied from that table; D and trimming were computed from the DNA. The sample contains tens of thousands of clones, around 90% of which appear only once. This sample was taken from a study of blood T cell repertoires in COVID-19. Study at large: COVID-19 samples, acute and convalescent, were from the United States, Italy and Spain.

The CDR3 extends over 15 amino acids. J was trimmed by 3 bases and V by 3 bases; bases with no gene match: 3. CDR1 is KGHSH, CDR2 LQKENI, per germline. The V gene is TRBV18, the J gene TRBJ2-1; 9 bases line up with TRBD1. This TCR came from a woman between 50 and 59 years old with acute or convalescent COVID-19. The sequenced material came from peripheral blood. The CDR3 DNA sequence: TGTGCCAGCTCACCCGGGACAGGGCTCTACAATGAGCAGTTCTTC. Translation gives CASSPGTGLYNEQFF.